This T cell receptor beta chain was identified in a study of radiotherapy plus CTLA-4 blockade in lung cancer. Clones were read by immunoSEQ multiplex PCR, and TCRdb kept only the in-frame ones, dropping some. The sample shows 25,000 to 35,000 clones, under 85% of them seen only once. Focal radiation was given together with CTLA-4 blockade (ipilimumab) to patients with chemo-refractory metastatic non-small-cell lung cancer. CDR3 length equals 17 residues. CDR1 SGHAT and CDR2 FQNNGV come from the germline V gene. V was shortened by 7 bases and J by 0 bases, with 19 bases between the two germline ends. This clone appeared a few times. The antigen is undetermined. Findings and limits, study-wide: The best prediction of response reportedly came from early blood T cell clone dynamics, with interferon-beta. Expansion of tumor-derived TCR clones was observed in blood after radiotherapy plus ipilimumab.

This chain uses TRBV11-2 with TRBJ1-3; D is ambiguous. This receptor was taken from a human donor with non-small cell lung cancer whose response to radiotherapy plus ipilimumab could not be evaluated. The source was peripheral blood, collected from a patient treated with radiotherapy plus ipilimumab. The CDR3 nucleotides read TGTGCCAGCAACACACATCGGGGAATGGACTCTGGAAACACCATATATTTT. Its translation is CASNTHRGMDSGNTIYF.